A single TCR beta chain is shown here with its context. Other DNA variants within this sample encode the same CDR3. Data came from immunoSEQ multiplex PCR; TCRdb stores just in-frame clones and leaves some out. This sample has a few million clones, with over 85% found just once. Germline V gene data show CDR1 as SGHNT and CDR2 as YYREEE (reference sequence). This CDR3 is built from 14 residues. The ends were cut back, 3 bases at V and 1 base at J, with 11 bases in the middle. These data originate in a study of shared clonotypes between healthy human individuals. CD45RO-negative cells were positively selected for CCR7, leaving out terminally differentiated effector memory CD45RA+ cells.

The origin of this receptor is a man aged 18 to 29 in good health. Some clones in this sample may be carry-over from other donors' samples. The sequenced material came from naive CD8+ T cells from PBMCs. This chain joins TRBV5-4 and TRBJ2-7; perhaps D is TRBD1 or TRBD2 (5 bases each). CDR3 residues: CASSSGTASYEQYF. The CDR3 bases are TGTGCCAGCAGCTCGGGGACCGCTTCCTACGAGCAGTACTTC. The full variable domain, rest sourced from reference TRBV5-4 and TRBJ2-7, is ETGVTQSPTHLIKTRGQQVTLRCSSQSGHNTVSWYQQALGQGPQFIFQYYREEENGRGNFPPRFSGLQFPNYSSELNVNALELDDSALYLCASSSGTASYEQYFGPGTRLTVT.